One sample yielded the 13 T cell receptor beta chains listed below, sequenced in a study of cytomegalovirus exposure and HLA in healthy donors. Use of 60 Vbeta and 13 Jbeta primers characterized the PCR. Only in-frame clones appear in the TCRdb table, and some are missing; sequencing was by immunoSEQ multiplex PCR. The repertoire holds roughly 150,000 clones, with about 75% as singletons. Sequenced sample: PBMCs. The receptors shown here come from a young man in good health and CMV-seronegative.

The chain carries TRBV5-5 and TRBJ2-1, with a weak D call TRBD2 (5 bases). The CDR3 is 13 residues long. Trimming stripped 4 bases from V and 7 bases from J, with 12 bases between. Germline CDR1 is SGHKS and CDR2 is YYEKEE (reference sequence). CDR3 residues: CASSTDSFNEQFF. The CDR3 coding sequence is TGTGCCAGCAGCACGGACTCCTTTAATGAGCAGTTCTTC.

J is TRBJ2-3 and V is TRBV2; D gene unclear. CDR3 length equals 12 residues. Germline assignment: CDR1 SNHLY and CDR2 FYNNEI. V was pared by 5 bases and J by 3 bases, with 6 bases between. The CDR3 region has the DNA TGTGCCAGCAGTACACAGACAGATACGCAGTATTTT. Translated: CASSTQTDTQYF. The full variable domain, in which reference TRBV2 and TRBJ2-3 provide the parts outside the CDR3, is EPEVTQTPSHQVTQMGQEVILRCVPISNHLYFYWYRQILGQKVEFLVSFYNNEISEKSEIFDDQFSVERPDGSNFTLKIRSTKLEDSAMYFCASSTQTDTQYFGPGTRLTVL.

The V call is TRBV5-1, the J call TRBJ1-4; 7 nucleotides agree with TRBD1. The CDR3 is 14 residues long. J was trimmed by 7 bases and V by 5 bases; bases with no gene match: 8. The V gene's germline CDR1 is SGHRS and CDR2 YFSETQ. CDR3 loop: CASRLGTDSEKLFF. The CDR3 nucleotides are TGCGCCAGCAGACTAGGGACAGATAGTGAAAAACTGTTTTTT.

There are a few counts of this clone. The rearrangement links TRBV7-2 to TRBJ1-2; possibly TRBD1 for D (5 bases). Trimming took 2 bases from V and 4 from J, leaving 14 bases between them. The CDR3 contains 15 residues. Germline V gene data show CDR1 as SGHTA and CDR2 as FQGNSA. The CDR3 region is CASSLSRGGSYGYTF. The CDR3 bases are TGTGCCAGCAGCTTAAGCCGGGGGGGAAGCTATGGCTACACCTTC.

This sequence joins TRBV28 and TRBJ2-7, with D uncertain. The V end was cut by 1 base, the J end by 0 bases, with 10 bases between. The germline V gene encodes CDR1 MDHEN and CDR2 SYDVKM. This CDR3 spans 15 amino acids. Here the CDR3 reads CASSLFLTNSYEQYF. The CDR3 DNA reads TGTGCCAGCAGTTTATTCCTAACTAACTCCTACGAGCAGTACTTC.

J is TRBJ2-5 and V is TRBV5-1; TRBD2 matches 9 bases. V shed 3 bases, J shed 0 bases, and the junction held 6 bases outside the gene matches. The CDR3 runs 16 residues. CDR1 is SGHRS and CDR2 is YFSETQ in the germline V gene. The CDR3 is CASSSGLATYQETQYF. In nucleotides, the CDR3 is TGCGCCAGCAGCTCCGGACTAGCGACGTACCAAGAGACCCAGTACTTC. Using reference TRBV5-1 and TRBJ2-5 for the parts outside the CDR3, the full variable domain is KAGVTQTPRYLIKTRGQQVTLSCSPISGHRSVSWYQQTPGQGLQFLFEYFSETQRNKGNFPGRFSGRQFSNSRSEMNVSTLELGDSALYLCASSSGLATYQETQYFGPGTRLLVL.

V usage is TRBV7-9 and J usage is TRBJ2-3; D perhaps matches TRBD2 (6 bases). Germline V lookup: CDR1 SEHNR, CDR2 FQNEAQ (reference sequence). V was trimmed by 5 bases and J by 4 bases, leaving 13 bases between them. The CDR3 loop spans 14 amino acids. CDR3 protein: CASSPGLSADTQYF. In nucleotides, the CDR3 is TGTGCCAGCAGCCCGGGACTTAGCGCAGATACGCAGTATTTT. The entire variable domain, with the rest obtained from reference TRBV7-9 and TRBJ2-3, is as follows: DTGVSQNPRHKITKRGQNVTFRCDPISEHNRLYWYRQTLGQGPEFLTYFQNEAQLEKSRLLSDRFSAERPKGSFSTLEIQRTEQGDSAMYLCASSPGLSADTQYFGPGTRLTVL.

The J gene is TRBJ1-2, the V gene TRBV7-2; D possibly corresponds to TRBD1 (6 bases). Germline CDR1 reads SGHTA; CDR2 reads FQGNSA. The CDR3 consists of 14 residues. V was cut by 3 bases and J by 8 bases, with 16 bases left in between. CDR3 nucleotide sequence: TGTGCCAGCAGCTTCCGACGAGTACAGGGAGGCTACACCTTC. It codes for CASSFRRVQGGYTF.

CDR3 in amino acids: CASMVGASSYNEQFF. The CDR3 coding sequence is TGTGCCAGCATGGTGGGAGCCAGCTCCTACAATGAGCAGTTCTTC. The chain employs TRBV6-5 and TRBJ2-1; D is possibly TRBD2 (5 bases). Per germline, CDR1 MNHEY and CDR2 SVGAGI. The V end lost 7 bases, the J end lost 0 bases, and 13 bases lay between the germline ends. The CDR3 consists of 15 residues.

V is TRBV11-2 and J is TRBJ2-1; D possibly corresponds to TRBD2 (6 bases). CDR3 length equals 16 residues. In germline, CDR1 is SGHAT, CDR2 FQNNGV. V lost 1 base, J lost 2 bases, and 12 bases lay in between. The CDR3 DNA sequence: TGTGCCAGCAGCTTAGGGGGACTGGCGCCCTACAATGAGCAGTTCTTC. Translated: CASSLGGLAPYNEQFF.

The V and J genes are TRBV5-1 and TRBJ2-1; 12 nucleotides match TRBD2. CDR1 SGHRS and CDR2 YFSETQ come from the germline V gene. The CDR3 runs to 17 residues. Trimming at V came to 4 bases and at J to 3 bases, leaving 8 bases not matched to a gene. The CDR3 sequence is CASSRTSGTTYYNEQFF. CDR3 DNA: TGCGCCAGCAGCAGGACTAGCGGGACTACCTACTACAATGAGCAGTTCTTC.

The J gene is TRBJ2-5, the V gene TRBV30; TRBD2 aligns across 13 bases. This CDR3 has 16 amino acids. Germline V lookup: CDR1 GTSNPN, CDR2 SVGIG (reference sequence). With V trimmed by 1 base and J by 4 bases, 6 bases remained unmatched. The CDR3 DNA is TGTGCCTGGAGTGACTGGACTAGCGGGAGAAGAGAGACCCAGTACTTC. Residues: CAWSDWTSGRRETQYF.

The CDR3 here is CASSFLAGGTDTQYF. The CDR3 DNA follows: TGTGCCAGCAGTTTCTTAGCGGGAGGCACAGATACGCAGTATTTT. The rearrangement joins TRBV27 to TRBJ2-3; TRBD2 agrees at 9 bases. The CDR3 extends over 15 amino acids. Germline CDR1 is MNHEY and CDR2 is SMNVEV (reference sequence). The ends lost 3 bases at V and 1 base at J; junction bases unmatched: 2.